Below are 5 T cell receptor beta chains sequenced from a single sample in a study of blood T cell repertoires in COVID-19. Assay: immunoSEQ multiplex PCR; the TCRdb copy retains only in-frame clones and omits some. The data hold over 150,000 clones, with roughly four fifths observed a single time. Sequenced sample: peripheral blood. The origin of the receptors is an elderly woman with acute or convalescent COVID-19.

In DNA, the CDR3 is TGTGCCAGCAGCCCGGGACTAGCGGGACTTTCCTACGAGCAGTACTTC. Translation gives CASSPGLAGLSYEQYF. The chain has TRBV7-2 and TRBJ2-7; 13 bases line up with TRBD2. The CDR3 loop spans 16 amino acids. V dropped 5 bases and J dropped 1; count of bases not matched to a gene: 5. CDR1 and CDR2 from the germline V gene are SGHTA and FQGNSA.

This clone occurred once. V usage is TRBV3-1 (or the pseudogene TRBV3-2) and J usage is TRBJ2-1; tentative D call: TRBD2 (5 bases). V shed 0 bases and J shed 9 bases, with 15 bases lying between them. The CDR3 extends over 15 amino acids. CDR1 LGHDT and CDR2 YNNKEL come from the germline V gene (reference sequence). The CDR3 coding sequence is TGTGCCAGCAGCCAAGATAGCCGGCTAGCTGTTGAGCAGTTCTTC. Residues: CASSQDSRLAVEQFF.

The V and J genes are TRBV10-3 and TRBJ2-3; 9 bases agree with TRBD2. Per the germline V gene, CDR1 is ENHRY and CDR2 is SYGVKD. The trim removed 6 bases at V and 2 bases at J, leaving 9 bases unmatched. CDR3 size: 16 residues. The CDR3 protein is CAISDPLAGYTDTQYF. The CDR3 DNA sequence: TGTGCCATCAGCGACCCCCTAGCGGGGTACACAGATACGCAGTATTTT.

The chain joins TRBV27 to TRBJ1-2, with D possibly matching TRBD1 (6 bases). V lost 9 bases and J lost 2, with 13 bases in between. Germline lookup yields CDR1 MNHEY and CDR2 SMNVEV (reference sequence). The CDR3 runs to 13 residues. CDR3 region: CASRDTGNYGYTF. In nucleotides, the CDR3 is TGTGCCAGTAGAGACACAGGGAACTATGGCTACACCTTC.

This chain connects TRBV11-1 to TRBJ2-5; a possible D gene is TRBD1 (6 bases). Germline lookup yields CDR1 SGHAT and CDR2 FQDESV (reference sequence). The CDR3 has 15 amino acids. Trimming took off 2 bases at V and 5 bases at J, with 15 bases between the two ends. CDR3 sequence: CASSLTRGRWETQYF. CDR3 nucleotide sequence: TGTGCCAGCAGCTTAACCAGGGGTCGTTGGGAGACCCAGTACTTC.